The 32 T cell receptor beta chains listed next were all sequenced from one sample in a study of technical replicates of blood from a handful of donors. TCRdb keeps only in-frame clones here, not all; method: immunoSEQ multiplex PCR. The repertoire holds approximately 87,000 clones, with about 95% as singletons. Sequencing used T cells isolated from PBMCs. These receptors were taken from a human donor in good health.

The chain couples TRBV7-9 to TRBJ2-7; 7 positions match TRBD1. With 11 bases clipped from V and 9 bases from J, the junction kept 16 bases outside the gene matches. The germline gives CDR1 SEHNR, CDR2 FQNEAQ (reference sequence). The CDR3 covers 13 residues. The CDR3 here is CAAGTALASGQYF. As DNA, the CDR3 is TGTGCCGCCGGGACAGCCCTGGCTAGTGGGCAGTACTTC.

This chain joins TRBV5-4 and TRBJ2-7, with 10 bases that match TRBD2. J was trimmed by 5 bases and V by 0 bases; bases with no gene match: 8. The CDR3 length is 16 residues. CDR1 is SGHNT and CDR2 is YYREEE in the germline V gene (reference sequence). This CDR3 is CASSLAPAGGPHEQYF. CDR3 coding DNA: TGTGCCAGCAGCTTGGCCCCAGCGGGAGGGCCCCACGAGCAGTACTTC.

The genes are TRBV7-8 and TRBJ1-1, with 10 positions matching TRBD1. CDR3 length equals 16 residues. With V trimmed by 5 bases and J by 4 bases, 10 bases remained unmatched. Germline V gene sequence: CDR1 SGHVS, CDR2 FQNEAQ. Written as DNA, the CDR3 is TGTGCCAGCAGCCCTTGGGTTGGACAGGGGGGCACTGAAGCTTTCTTT. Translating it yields CASSPWVGQGGTEAFF.

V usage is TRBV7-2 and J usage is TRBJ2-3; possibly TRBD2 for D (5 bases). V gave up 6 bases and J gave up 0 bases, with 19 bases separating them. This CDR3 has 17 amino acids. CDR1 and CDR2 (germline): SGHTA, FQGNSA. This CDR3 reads CASSSTWTEASTDTQYF. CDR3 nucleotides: TGTGCCAGCAGTTCCACCTGGACTGAGGCTAGCACAGATACGCAGTATTTT.

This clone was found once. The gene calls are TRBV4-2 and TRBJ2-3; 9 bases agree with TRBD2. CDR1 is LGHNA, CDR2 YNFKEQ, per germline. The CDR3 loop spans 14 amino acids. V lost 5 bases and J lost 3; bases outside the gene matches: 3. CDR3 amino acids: CASSAGGETDTQYF. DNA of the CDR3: TGTGCCAGCAGCGCGGGAGGGGAGACAGATACGCAGTATTTT.

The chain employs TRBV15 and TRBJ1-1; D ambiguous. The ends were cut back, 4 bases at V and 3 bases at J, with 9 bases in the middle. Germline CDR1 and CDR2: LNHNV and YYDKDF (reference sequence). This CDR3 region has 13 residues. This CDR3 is CATSKDAYTEAFF. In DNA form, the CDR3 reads TGTGCCACCAGCAAAGACGCGTACACTGAAGCTTTCTTT.

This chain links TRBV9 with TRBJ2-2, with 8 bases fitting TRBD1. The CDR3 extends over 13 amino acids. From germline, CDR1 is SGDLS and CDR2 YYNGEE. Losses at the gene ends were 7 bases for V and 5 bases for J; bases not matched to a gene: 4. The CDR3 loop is CASSGTGTGELFF. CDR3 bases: TGTGCCAGCTCGGGGACAGGTACCGGGGAGCTGTTTTTT.

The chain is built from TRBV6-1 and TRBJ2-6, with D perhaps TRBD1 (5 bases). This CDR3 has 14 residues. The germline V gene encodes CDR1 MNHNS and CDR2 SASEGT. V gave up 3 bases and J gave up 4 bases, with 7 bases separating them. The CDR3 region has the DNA TGTGCCAGCAGTGAGGGGCCCGGGGCCAACGTCCTGACTTTC. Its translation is CASSEGPGANVLTF.

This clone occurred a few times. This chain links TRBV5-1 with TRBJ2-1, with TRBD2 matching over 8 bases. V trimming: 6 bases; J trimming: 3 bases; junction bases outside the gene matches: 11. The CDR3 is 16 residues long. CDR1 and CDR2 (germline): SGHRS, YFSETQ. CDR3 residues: CASNLAGLVRYNEQFF. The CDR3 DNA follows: TGCGCCAGCAACTTAGCGGGACTTGTCCGCTACAATGAGCAGTTCTTC. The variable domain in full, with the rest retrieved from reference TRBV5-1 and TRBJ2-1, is KAGVTQTPRYLIKTRGQQVTLSCSPISGHRSVSWYQQTPGQGLQFLFEYFSETQRNKGNFPGRFSGRQFSNSRSEMNVSTLELGDSALYLCASNLAGLVRYNEQFFGPGTRLTVL.

The CDR3 nucleotides read TGTGCCAGCAGTGGACAGGGCTCCTACGAGCAGTACTTC. It encodes CASSGQGSYEQYF. The J gene is TRBJ2-7, the V gene TRBV6-1, with 7 bases that match TRBD1. CDR3 length: 13 residues. With 4 bases clipped from V and 0 bases from J, the junction kept 0 bases outside the gene matches. In germline, CDR1 is MNHNS, CDR2 SASEGT.

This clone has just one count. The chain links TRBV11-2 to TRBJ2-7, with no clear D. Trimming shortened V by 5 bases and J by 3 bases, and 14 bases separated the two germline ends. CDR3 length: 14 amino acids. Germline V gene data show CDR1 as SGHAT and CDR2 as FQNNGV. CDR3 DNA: TGTGCCAGCAGCGGTCTTGGCAGTCTCTACGAGCAGTACTTC. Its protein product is CASSGLGSLYEQYF. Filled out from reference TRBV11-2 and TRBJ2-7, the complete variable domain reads EAGVAQSPRYKIIEKRQSVAFWCNPISGHATLYWYQQILGQGPKLLIQFQNNGVVDDSQLPKDRFSAERLKGVDSTLKIQPAKLEDSAVYLCASSGLGSLYEQYFGPGTRLTVT.

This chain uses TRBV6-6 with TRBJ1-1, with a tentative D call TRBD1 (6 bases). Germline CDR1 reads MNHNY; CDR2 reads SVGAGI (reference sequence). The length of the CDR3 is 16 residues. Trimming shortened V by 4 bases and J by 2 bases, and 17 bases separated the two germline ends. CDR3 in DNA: TGTGCCAGCAGTTGGGATGGACTGGACAGTAACACTGAAGCTTTCTTT. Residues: CASSWDGLDSNTEAFF.

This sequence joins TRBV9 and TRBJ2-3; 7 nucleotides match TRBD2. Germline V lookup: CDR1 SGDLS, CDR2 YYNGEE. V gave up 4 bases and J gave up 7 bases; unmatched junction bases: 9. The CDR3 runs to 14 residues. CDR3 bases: TGTGCCAGCAGCACGACGGGGAGGGCCAATACGCAGTATTTT. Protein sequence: CASSTTGRANTQYF.

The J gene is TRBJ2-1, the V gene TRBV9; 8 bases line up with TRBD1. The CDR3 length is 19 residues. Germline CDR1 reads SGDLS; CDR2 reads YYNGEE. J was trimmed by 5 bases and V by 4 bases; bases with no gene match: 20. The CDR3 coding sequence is TGTGCCAGCAGCAAGGCCTTGGACAGGGACCTCACAGGGAACAATGAGCAGTTCTTC. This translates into CASSKALDRDLTGNNEQFF.

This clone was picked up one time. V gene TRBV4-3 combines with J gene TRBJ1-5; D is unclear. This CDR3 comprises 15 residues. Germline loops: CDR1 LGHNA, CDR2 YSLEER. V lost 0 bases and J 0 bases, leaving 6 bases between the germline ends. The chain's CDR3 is CASSQEVGSNQPQHF. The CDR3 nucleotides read TGCGCCAGCAGCCAAGAAGTCGGTAGCAATCAGCCCCAGCATTTT.

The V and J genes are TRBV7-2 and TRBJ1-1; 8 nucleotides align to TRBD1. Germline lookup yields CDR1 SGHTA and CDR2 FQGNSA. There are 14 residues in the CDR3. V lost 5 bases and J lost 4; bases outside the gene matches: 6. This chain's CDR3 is CASSPGQGFTEAFF. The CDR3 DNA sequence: TGTGCCAGCAGCCCAGGACAGGGTTTCACTGAAGCTTTCTTT.

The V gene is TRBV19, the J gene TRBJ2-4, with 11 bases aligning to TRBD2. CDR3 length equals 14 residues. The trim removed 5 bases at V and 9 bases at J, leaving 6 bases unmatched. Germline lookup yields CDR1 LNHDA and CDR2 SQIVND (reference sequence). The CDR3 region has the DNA TGTGCCAGTAGTCCCGGGACTAGCGGTGTCATTCAGTACTTC. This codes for CASSPGTSGVIQYF. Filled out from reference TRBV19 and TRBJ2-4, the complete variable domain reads DGGITQSPKYLFRKEGQNVTLSCEQNLNHDAMYWYRQDPGQGLRLIYYSQIVNDFQKGDIAEGYSVSREKKESFPLTVTSAQKNPTAFYLCASSPGTSGVIQYFGAGTRLSVL.

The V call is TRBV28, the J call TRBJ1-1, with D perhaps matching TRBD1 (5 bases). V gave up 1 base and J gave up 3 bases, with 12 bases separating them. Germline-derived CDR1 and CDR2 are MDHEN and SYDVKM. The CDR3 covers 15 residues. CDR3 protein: CASSLYFTGDTEAFF. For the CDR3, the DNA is TGTGCCAGCAGTTTATATTTCACGGGGGACACTGAAGCTTTCTTT.

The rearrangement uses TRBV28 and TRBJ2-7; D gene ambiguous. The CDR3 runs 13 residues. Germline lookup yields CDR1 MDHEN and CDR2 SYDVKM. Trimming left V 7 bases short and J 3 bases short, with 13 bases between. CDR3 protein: CASTPWSNYEQYF. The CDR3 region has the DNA TGTGCCAGCACCCCATGGAGTAACTACGAGCAGTACTTC.

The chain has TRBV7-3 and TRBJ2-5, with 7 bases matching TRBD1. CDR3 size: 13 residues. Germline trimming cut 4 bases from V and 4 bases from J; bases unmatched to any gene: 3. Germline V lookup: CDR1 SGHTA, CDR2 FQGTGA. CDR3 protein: CASSYRTGETQYF. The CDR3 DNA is TGTGCCAGCAGCTACCGGACAGGAGAGACCCAGTACTTC.

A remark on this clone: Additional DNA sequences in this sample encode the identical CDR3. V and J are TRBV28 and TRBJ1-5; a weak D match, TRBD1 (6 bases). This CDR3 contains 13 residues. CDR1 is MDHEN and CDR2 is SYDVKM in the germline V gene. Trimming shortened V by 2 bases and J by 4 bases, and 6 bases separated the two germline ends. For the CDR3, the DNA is TGTGCCAGCAGTTTACAGGGGAATCAGCCCCAGCATTTT. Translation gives CASSLQGNQPQHF.

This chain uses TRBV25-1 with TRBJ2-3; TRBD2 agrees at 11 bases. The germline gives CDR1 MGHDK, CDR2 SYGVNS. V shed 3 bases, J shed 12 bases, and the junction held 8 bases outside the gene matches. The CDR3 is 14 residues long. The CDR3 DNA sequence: TGTGCCAGCAGTGACTCCCCACTAGCGGGAGTTCAGTATTTT. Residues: CASSDSPLAGVQYF.

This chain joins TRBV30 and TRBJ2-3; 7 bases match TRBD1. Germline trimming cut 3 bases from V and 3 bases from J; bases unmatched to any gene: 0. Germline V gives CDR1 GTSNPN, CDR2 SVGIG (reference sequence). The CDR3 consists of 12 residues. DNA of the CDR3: TGTGCCTGGAGGACAGGGACAGATACGCAGTATTTT. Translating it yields CAWRTGTDTQYF.

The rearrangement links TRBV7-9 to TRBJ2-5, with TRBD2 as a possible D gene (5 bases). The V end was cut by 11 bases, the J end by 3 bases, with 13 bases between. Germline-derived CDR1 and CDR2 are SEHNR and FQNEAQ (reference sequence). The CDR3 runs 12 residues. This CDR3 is CASRRVEETQYF. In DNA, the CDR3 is TGTGCCTCACGGCGGGTGGAAGAGACCCAGTACTTC. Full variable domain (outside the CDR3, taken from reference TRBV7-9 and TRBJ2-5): DTGVSQNPRHKITKRGQNVTFRCDPISEHNRLYWYRQTLGQGPEFLTYFQNEAQLEKSRLLSDRFSAERPKGSFSTLEIQRTEQGDSAMYLCASRRVEETQYFGPGTRLLVL.

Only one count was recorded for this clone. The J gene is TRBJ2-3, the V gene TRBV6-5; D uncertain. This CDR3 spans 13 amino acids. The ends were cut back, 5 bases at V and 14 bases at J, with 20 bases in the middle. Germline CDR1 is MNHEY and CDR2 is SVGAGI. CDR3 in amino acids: CASSPRLVESPYF. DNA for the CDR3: TGTGCCAGCAGTCCCCGGTTGGTGGAGAGCCCGTATTTT.

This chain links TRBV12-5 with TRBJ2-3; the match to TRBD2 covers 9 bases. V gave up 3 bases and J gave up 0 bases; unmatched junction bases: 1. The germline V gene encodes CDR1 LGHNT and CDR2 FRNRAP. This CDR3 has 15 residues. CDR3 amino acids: CASGLGLASTDTQYF. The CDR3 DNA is TGTGCTAGTGGTTTAGGACTAGCGAGCACAGATACGCAGTATTTT.

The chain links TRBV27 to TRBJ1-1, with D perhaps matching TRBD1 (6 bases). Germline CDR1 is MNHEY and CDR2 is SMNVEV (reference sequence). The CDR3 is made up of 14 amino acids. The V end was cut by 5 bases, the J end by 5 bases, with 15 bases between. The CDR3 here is CASSVQGVWTEAFF. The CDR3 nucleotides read TGTGCCAGCAGTGTACAGGGAGTATGGACTGAAGCTTTCTTT.

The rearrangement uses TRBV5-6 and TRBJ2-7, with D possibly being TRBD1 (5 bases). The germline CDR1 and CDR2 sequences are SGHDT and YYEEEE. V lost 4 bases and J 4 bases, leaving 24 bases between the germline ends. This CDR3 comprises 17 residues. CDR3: CASSPRYGALVVYEQYF. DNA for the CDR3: TGTGCCAGCAGCCCCCGATATGGGGCTCTGGTAGTGTACGAGCAGTACTTC. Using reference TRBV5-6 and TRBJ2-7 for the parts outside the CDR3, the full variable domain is DAGVTQSPTHLIKTRGQQVTLRCSPKSGHDTVSWYQQALGQGPQFIFQYYEEEERQRGNFPDRFSGHQFPNYSSELNVNALLLGDSALYLCASSPRYGALVVYEQYFGPGTRLTVT.

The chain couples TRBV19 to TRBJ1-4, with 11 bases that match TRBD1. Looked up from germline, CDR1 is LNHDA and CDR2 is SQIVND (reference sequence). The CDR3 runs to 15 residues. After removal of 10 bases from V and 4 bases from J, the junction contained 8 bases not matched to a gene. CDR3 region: CATRDRGSGNEKLFF. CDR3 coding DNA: TGTGCCACCCGGGACAGGGGGTCTGGTAATGAAAAACTGTTTTTT.

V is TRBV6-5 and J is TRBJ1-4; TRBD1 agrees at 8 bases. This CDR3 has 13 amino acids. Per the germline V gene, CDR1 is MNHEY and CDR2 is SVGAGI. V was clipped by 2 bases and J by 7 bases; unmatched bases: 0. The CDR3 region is CASSYQGAEKLFF. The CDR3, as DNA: TGTGCCAGCAGTTACCAGGGGGCTGAAAAACTGTTTTTT.

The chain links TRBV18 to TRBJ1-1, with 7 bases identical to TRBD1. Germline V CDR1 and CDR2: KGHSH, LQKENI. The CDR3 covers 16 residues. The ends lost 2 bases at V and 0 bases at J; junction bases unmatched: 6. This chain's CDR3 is CASSPSRGSMNTEAFF. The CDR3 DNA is TGTGCCAGCTCACCATCCAGGGGGAGCATGAACACTGAAGCTTTCTTT.

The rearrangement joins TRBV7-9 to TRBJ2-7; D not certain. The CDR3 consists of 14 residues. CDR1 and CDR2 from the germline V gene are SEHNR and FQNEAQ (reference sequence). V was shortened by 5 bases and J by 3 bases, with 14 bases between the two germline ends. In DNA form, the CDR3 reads TGTGCCAGCAGCCTACCACCTACGAGCTACGAGCAGTACTTC. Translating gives CASSLPPTSYEQYF.